This T cell receptor beta chain was recorded in a study of chemoradiotherapy in HPV16-positive cancers. Study-wide results and limits: The functional HPV-specific definition rests on just a couple of HPV16-positive patients.

Trimming cost V 8 bases and J 6 bases; bases outside gene matches: 10. CDR1 and CDR2 from the germline V gene are MNHEY and SMNVEV (reference sequence). The CDR3 is 14 residues long. A few counts support this clone. What it binds is not known. Profiling relied on immunoSEQ multiplex PCR, and the TCRdb table lists in-frame clones only, not all of them. The sample records about 5,700 clones, 86% being singletons. The origin of this receptor is a human donor with HPV-associated anogenital cancer. The specimen was tumor tissue, collected from a patient who underwent chemoradiotherapy. The rearrangement uses TRBV27 and TRBJ2-1, with 7 bases fitting TRBD2. The DNA for the CDR3 is TGTGCCAGCGGAGCGGGACGACGAGGCAATGAGCAGTTCTTC. This codes for CASGAGRRGNEQFF.